Below, 15 T cell receptor beta chains from the same sample are listed, as sequenced in a study of long-term antiretroviral therapy in people with HIV. A v3.0 immunoSEQ assay was performed at survey level. Produced via immunoSEQ multiplex PCR; TCRdb's table is partial and in-frame only. The data show almost 20,000 clones, 90% seen once. The sequencing here drew on unsorted PBMCs, taken about 4.5 years before starting antiretroviral therapy. These receptors were obtained from a woman younger than 45 with HIV.

The chain combines TRBV4-1 with TRBJ2-1, with 8 bases fitting TRBD2. V trimming: 4 bases; J trimming: 4 bases; junction bases outside the gene matches: 6. CDR1 is MGHRA and CDR2 is YSYEKL in the germline V gene. This CDR3 has 15 amino acids. CDR3 loop: CASSPGTRGYNEQFF. The CDR3 nucleotides are TGCGCCAGCAGCCCCGGGACTAGGGGTTACAATGAGCAGTTCTTC.

The chain links TRBV5-5 to TRBJ2-5; D is perhaps TRBD1 (5 bases). This CDR3 region has 15 residues. CDR1 and CDR2 (germline): SGHKS, YYEKEE (reference sequence). V shed 0 bases and J shed 2 bases, with 11 bases lying between them. In DNA, the CDR3 is TGTGCCAGCAGCTTGGTTGCGACAGCTCAAGAGACCCAGTACTTC. It is translated as CASSLVATAQETQYF.

The chain is built from TRBV27 and TRBJ2-5; 10 bases are a match to TRBD1. Germline values: CDR1 MNHEY, CDR2 SMNVEV (reference sequence). The CDR3 length is 15 residues. The V segment lost 4 bases and the J segment 1 base; nucleotides outside the gene matches: 3. The CDR3 coding sequence is TGTGCCAGCAGTTCCTGGACAGGGGGCCAAGAGACCCAGTACTTC. It encodes CASSSWTGGQETQYF.

The V call is TRBV4-3, the J call TRBJ1-1; D remains unclear. Trimming cost V 1 base and J 5 bases, with 8 bases left between them. The germline V gene has CDR1 LGHNA and CDR2 YSLEER. This CDR3 is 13 amino acids long. The CDR3 region is CASSQVIRTEAFF. CDR3 bases: TGCGCCAGCAGCCAAGTGATCCGGACTGAAGCTTTCTTT.

CDR3 amino acids: CASSEALLQYLPYEQYF. The DNA of the CDR3 is TGTGCCAGCAGTGAAGCGCTCCTTCAGTACTTGCCCTACGAGCAGTACTTC. The V and J genes are TRBV6-1 and TRBJ2-7, with unresolved D. V lost 0 bases and J 2 bases, leaving 17 bases between the germline ends. This CDR3 comprises 17 residues. The germline CDR1 and CDR2 sequences are MNHNS and SASEGT.

The genes are TRBV5-4 and TRBJ2-5; 9 positions agree with TRBD2. The CDR3 spans 14 residues. Losses at the gene ends were 3 bases for V and 4 bases for J; bases not matched to a gene: 4. CDR1 is SGHNT and CDR2 is YYREEE in the germline V gene (reference sequence). The CDR3 here is CASSSAGGRETQYF. CDR3 sequence (DNA): TGTGCCAGCAGCTCTGCGGGGGGGAGAGAGACCCAGTACTTC.

This CDR3 reads CASSAQDGPGNTIYF. CDR3 DNA: TGTGCCAGCAGCGCACAGGACGGCCCTGGAAACACCATATATTTT. V and J are TRBV7-3 and TRBJ1-3; D is possibly TRBD1 (5 bases). CDR3 length: 15 residues. V lost 5 bases, J lost 2 bases, and 13 bases lay in between. The germline V gene encodes CDR1 SGHTA and CDR2 FQGTGA.

The chain uses TRBV18 and TRBJ2-2; 9 nucleotides match TRBD1. The V segment lost 4 bases and the J segment 3 bases; nucleotides outside the gene matches: 12. The length of the CDR3 is 18 residues. Germline lookup yields CDR1 KGHSH and CDR2 LQKENI. Written as DNA, the CDR3 is TGTGCCAGCTCACAGCCTGCGGTGGGACAGGGATACACCGGGGAGCTGTTTTTT. Its protein product is CASSQPAVGQGYTGELFF. Full variable domain (rest looked up from reference TRBV18 and TRBJ2-2): NAGVMQNPRHLVRRRGQEARLRCSPMKGHSHVYWYRQLPEEGLKFMVYLQKENIIDESGMPKERFSAEFPKEGPSILRIQQVVRGDSAAYFCASSQPAVGQGYTGELFFGEGSRLTVL.

This clone was seen only once. A read error may account for a junction end that differs from germline. The gene calls are TRBV5-5 and TRBJ1-2; 7 positions agree with TRBD1. The CDR3 runs 16 residues. Germline lookup yields CDR1 SGHKS and CDR2 YYEKEE (reference sequence). CDR3 DNA sequence: TGTGCCAGCAGCTTGGTGGAGGGGATTGAACAGGGGCTCGGCTCCTTC. Protein product: CASSLVEGIEQGLGSF.

This chain joins TRBV9 and TRBJ1-5; D gene ambiguous. The V and J ends lost 0 bases and 0 bases respectively, with 13 bases between them. This CDR3 spans 17 amino acids. Germline V CDR1 and CDR2: SGDLS, YYNGEE. The CDR3 bases are TGTGCCAGCAGCGTAGTACCCCCACCCGGTAGCAATCAGCCCCAGCATTTT. Residues: CASSVVPPPGSNQPQHF.

The chain couples TRBV11-3 to TRBJ1-1, with unresolved D. The CDR3 sequence is 14 residues long. Germline CDR1 reads SGHNT; CDR2 reads YENEEA. Trimming took off 1 base at V and 4 bases at J, with 10 bases between the two ends. The CDR3 sequence is CASSLAGSGTEAFF. For the CDR3, the DNA is TGTGCCAGCAGCTTAGCTGGGTCTGGCACTGAAGCTTTCTTT.

About this clone itself: An end of the junction does not agree with germline; a read error may underlie this. V and J are TRBV23-1 and TRBJ2-3; TRBD1 or TRBD2 may be the D gene (6 bases each). TRBV23-1 is noted as an ORF with a role that remains uncertain. The CDR3 has 13 residues. The CDR3 spells CASSLNWGALLDF. In nucleotides, the CDR3 is TGCGCCAGCAGCCTAAATTGGGGGGCGCTTCTCGATTTT.

This clone is termed medium-sized. This rearrangement joins TRBV6-5 to TRBJ1-1; no clear D gene. Germline lookup yields CDR1 MNHEY and CDR2 SVGAGI. V was cut by 0 bases and J by 4 bases, with 15 bases left in between. The CDR3 length is 16 residues. Here the CDR3 DNA reads TGTGCCAGCAGTTACTCGAGCAGGTATGCCACCACTGAAGCTTTCTTT. It yields the protein CASSYSSRYATTEAFF.

CDR3 sequence (DNA): TGCGCCAGCAGCCAAGAAAGACAGGCTAACTATGGCTACACCTTC. Translated: CASSQERQANYGYTF. The chain links TRBV4-3 to TRBJ1-2, with D maybe TRBD1 (6 bases). Between the trimmed V and J ends, which lost 0 bases and 0 bases, there was a span of 8 bases. This CDR3 contains 15 residues. From germline, CDR1 is LGHNA and CDR2 YSLEER.

The rearrangement uses TRBV5-4 and TRBJ2-5; D is uncertain. Trimming removed 2 bases at V and 6 bases at J, with 5 bases between. CDR1 and CDR2 from the germline V gene are SGHNT and YYREEE (reference sequence). This CDR3 has 11 amino acids. The CDR3: CASSFSKTQYF. Here the CDR3 DNA reads TGTGCCAGCAGCTTTTCCAAGACCCAGTACTTC.